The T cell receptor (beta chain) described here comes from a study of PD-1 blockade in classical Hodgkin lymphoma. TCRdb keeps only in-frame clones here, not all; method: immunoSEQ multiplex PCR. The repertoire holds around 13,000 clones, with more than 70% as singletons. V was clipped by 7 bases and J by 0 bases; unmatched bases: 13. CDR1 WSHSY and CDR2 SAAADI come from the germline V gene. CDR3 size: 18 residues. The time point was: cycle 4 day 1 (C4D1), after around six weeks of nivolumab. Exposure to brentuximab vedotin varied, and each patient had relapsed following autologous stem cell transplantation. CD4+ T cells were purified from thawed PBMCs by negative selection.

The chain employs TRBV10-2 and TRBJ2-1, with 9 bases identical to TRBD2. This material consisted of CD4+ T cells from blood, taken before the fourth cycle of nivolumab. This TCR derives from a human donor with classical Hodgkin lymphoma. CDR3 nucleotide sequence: TGCGCCAGCAAAGGGGGGGTAGCGGGGGACGACTCCTACAATGAGCAGTTCTTC. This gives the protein CASKGGVAGDDSYNEQFF.